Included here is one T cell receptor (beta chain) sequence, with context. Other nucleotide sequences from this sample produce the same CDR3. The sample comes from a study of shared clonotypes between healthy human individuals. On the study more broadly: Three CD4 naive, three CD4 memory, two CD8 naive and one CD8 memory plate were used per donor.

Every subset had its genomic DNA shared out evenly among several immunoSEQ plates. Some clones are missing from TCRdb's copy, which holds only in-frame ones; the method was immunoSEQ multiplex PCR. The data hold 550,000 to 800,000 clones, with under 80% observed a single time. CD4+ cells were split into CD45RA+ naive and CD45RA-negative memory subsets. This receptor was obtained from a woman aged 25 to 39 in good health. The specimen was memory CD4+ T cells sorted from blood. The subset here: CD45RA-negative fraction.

The CDR3 DNA sequence: TGCAGTGGAGGGAATTCACCCCTCCACTTT. Protein sequence: CSGGNSPLHF. This rearrangement joins TRBV20-1 to TRBJ1-6; the D is unclear. The CDR3 runs 10 residues. Looked up from germline, CDR1 is DFQATT and CDR2 is SNEGSKA (reference sequence). Trimming took off 7 bases at V and 7 bases at J, with 5 bases between the two ends.